This TCR beta chain was retrieved from a study of cytomegalovirus exposure and HLA in healthy donors. On the study more broadly: Genotyping showed around 80% of roughly 400 donors falling in the Caucasian-associated ancestry cluster.

Findings and caveats of the study: Indistinguishable V segments such as TRBV6-2 and TRBV6-3 were excluded.

Researchers ran the PCR with 60 Vbeta and 13 Jbeta primers. TCRdb's copy holds only in-frame clones and misses some; the assay was immunoSEQ multiplex PCR. The sample yields 95,000 to 150,000 clones, over 70% seen once. CDR1 and CDR2 from the germline V gene are MNHEY and SVGAGI. V was trimmed by 8 bases and J by 6 bases, leaving 19 bases between them. This CDR3 region has 14 residues. This clone was counted only a few times. What it binds is unknown. The sequenced sample was PBMCs. The genes are TRBV6-5 and TRBJ1-2; unclear D gene. This clonotype was obtained from a woman between 50 and 59 years old in good health and CMV-seropositive. DNA for the CDR3: TGTGCCAGCGCTCGATTATGGGCGTCGGATGGCTACACCTTC. It specifies CASARLWASDGYTF.